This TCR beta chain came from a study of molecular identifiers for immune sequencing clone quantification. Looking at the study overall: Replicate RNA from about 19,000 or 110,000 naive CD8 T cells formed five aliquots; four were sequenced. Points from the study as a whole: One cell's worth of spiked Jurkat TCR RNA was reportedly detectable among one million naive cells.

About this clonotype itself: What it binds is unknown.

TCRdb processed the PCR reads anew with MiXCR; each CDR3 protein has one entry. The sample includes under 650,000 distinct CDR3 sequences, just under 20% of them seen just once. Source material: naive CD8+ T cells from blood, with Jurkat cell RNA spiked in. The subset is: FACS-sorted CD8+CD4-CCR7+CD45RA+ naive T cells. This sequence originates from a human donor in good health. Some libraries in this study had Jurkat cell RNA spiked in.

The CDR3 DNA is TGTGCCTGGAGTGTATCCATCGGGAGGGGAGCTTTCTTT. Encoded protein: CAWSVSIGRGAFF. The genes are TRBV30 and TRBJ1-1; D is possibly TRBD1 (5 bases). The CDR3 sequence is 13 residues long. The V gene's germline CDR1 is GTSNPN and CDR2 SVGIG (reference sequence). V was shortened by 0 bases and J by 10 bases, with 15 bases between the two germline ends. Full variable domain (outside the CDR3, taken from reference TRBV30 and TRBJ1-1): SQTIHQWPATLVQPVGSPLSLECTVEGTSNPNLYWYRQAAGRGLQLLFYSVGIGQISSEVPQNLSASRPQDRQFILSSKKLLLSDSGFYLCAWSVSIGRGAFFGQGTRLTVV.